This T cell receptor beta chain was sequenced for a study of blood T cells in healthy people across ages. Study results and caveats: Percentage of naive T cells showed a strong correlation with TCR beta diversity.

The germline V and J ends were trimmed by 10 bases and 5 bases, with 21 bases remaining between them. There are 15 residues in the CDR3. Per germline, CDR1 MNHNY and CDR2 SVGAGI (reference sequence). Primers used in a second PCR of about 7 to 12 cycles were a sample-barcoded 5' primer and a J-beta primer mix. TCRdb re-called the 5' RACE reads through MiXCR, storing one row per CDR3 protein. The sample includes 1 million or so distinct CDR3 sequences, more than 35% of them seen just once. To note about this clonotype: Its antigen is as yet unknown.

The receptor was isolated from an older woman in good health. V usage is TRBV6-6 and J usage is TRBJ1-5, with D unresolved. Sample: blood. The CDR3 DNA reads TGTGCCACCCATCCGACGGACGCAGGTCATCAGCCCCAGCATTTT. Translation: CATHPTDAGHQPQHF.